This T cell receptor beta chain was retrieved from a study of OX40 agonist ivuxolimab in advanced cancers. Study at large: The study reported partial responses in three patients: one hepatocellular carcinoma, two cutaneous melanoma.

Notes on this clone: At the DNA level, this CDR3 is encoded by other sequences in the same sample as well.

Profiling relied on immunoSEQ multiplex PCR, and the TCRdb table lists in-frame clones only, not all of them. Of 60,000 to 80,000 clones listed, roughly nine tenths are singletons. The CDR3 extends over 15 amino acids. Germline CDR1 is SGHTA and CDR2 is FQGNSA. The trim removed 4 bases at V and 2 bases at J, leaving 1 base unmatched. The chain employs TRBV7-2 and TRBJ2-2; 10 nucleotides align to TRBD2. The sample was CD4+ or CD8+ T cells sorted from blood, taken in a trial of the OX40 agonist ivuxolimab. This receptor was taken from an adult with an advanced solid tumor such as melanoma, head and neck, liver or kidney cancer. The chain's CDR3 is CASSWTSGNTGELFF. The CDR3 bases are TGTGCCAGCAGCTGGACTAGCGGAAACACCGGGGAGCTGTTTTTT.